Below, 20 T cell receptor beta chains from the same sample are listed, as sequenced in a study of cytomegalovirus exposure and HLA in healthy donors. 13 Jbeta primers and 60 Vbeta primers were used for the PCR. The repertoire was sequenced with immunoSEQ multiplex PCR; TCRdb's copy has only in-frame clones and lacks some. Its listing shows 50,000 to 60,000 clones. Sequenced sample: PBMCs. These receptors were obtained from a male donor in good health and CMV-seronegative.

The rearrangement links TRBV7-3 to TRBJ2-5, with TRBD1 matching over 11 bases. CDR1 and CDR2 (germline): SGHTA, FQGTGA. The CDR3 extends over 15 amino acids. The J segment lost 2 bases and the V segment lost 4 bases, leaving 3 bases of the junction unmatched. CDR3 loop: CASSSRDRGQETQYF. In DNA, the CDR3 is TGTGCCAGCAGCTCCCGGGACAGGGGGCAAGAGACCCAGTACTTC.

The chain joins TRBV9 to TRBJ2-3; TRBD1 aligns across 8 bases. The length of the CDR3 is 19 residues. Germline V CDR1 and CDR2: SGDLS, YYNGEE. Trimming took 0 bases from V and 0 from J; bases not matched to a gene: 12. This CDR3 reads CASSVVPQGADFSTDTQYF. As DNA, the CDR3 is TGTGCCAGCAGCGTAGTACCCCAGGGGGCGGACTTTAGCACAGATACGCAGTATTTT.

This chain uses TRBV7-6 with TRBJ2-5, with 12 bases lining up with TRBD1. V lost 4 bases and J lost 6; bases outside the gene matches: 6. The CDR3 length is 15 residues. Per germline, CDR1 SGHVS and CDR2 FNYEAQ. CDR3 bases: TGTGCCAGCAGCTCCGGGACAGGGGGCTTTCAGACCCAGTACTTC. Its translation: CASSSGTGGFQTQYF.

The chain is built from TRBV4-1 and TRBJ2-7; 9 bases match TRBD1. The CDR3 covers 16 residues. V dropped 0 bases and J dropped 0; count of bases not matched to a gene: 3. In germline, CDR1 is MGHRA, CDR2 YSYEKL. CDR3 bases: TGCGCCAGCAGCCAAGATCGACAGGGGGGCTCCTACGAGCAGTACTTC. Its protein is CASSQDRQGGSYEQYF.

V and J are TRBV18 and TRBJ2-5; D may be TRBD2 (6 bases). CDR3 length: 12 amino acids. Trimming shortened V by 5 bases and J by 5 bases, and 9 bases separated the two germline ends. CDR1 is KGHSH, CDR2 LQKENI, per germline. CDR3 region: CASSIREETQYF. The CDR3 nucleotides read TGTGCCAGCTCAATCCGGGAGGAGACCCAGTACTTC.

The chain couples TRBV28 to TRBJ2-6, with D maybe TRBD2 (5 bases). Per the germline V gene, CDR1 is MDHEN and CDR2 is SYDVKM. Trimming removed 2 bases at V and 1 base at J, with 6 bases between. The CDR3 has 15 residues. CDR3 region: CASSLEGSGANVLTF. The CDR3 nucleotides read TGTGCCAGCAGTTTAGAGGGTTCTGGGGCCAACGTCCTGACTTTC.

The chain links TRBV29-1 to TRBJ2-1, with a weak D call TRBD1 (6 bases). CDR3 length: 13 residues. V dropped 7 bases and J dropped 5 bases, with 15 bases sitting between them. Germline values: CDR1 SQVTM, CDR2 ANQGSEA. The CDR3 here is CSADSKGNNEQFF. Written as DNA, the CDR3 is TGCAGCGCGGACAGTAAAGGGAACAATGAGCAGTTCTTC.

The J gene is TRBJ2-7, the V gene TRBV6-1; TRBD2 aligns across 10 bases. The CDR3 is 17 residues long. Unmatched junction bases numbered 11, after V lost 4 bases and J lost 2 bases. Germline V gives CDR1 MNHNS, CDR2 SASEGT. The CDR3 spells CASSAKSSGGFTYEQYF. CDR3 in DNA: TGTGCCAGCAGTGCCAAATCTAGCGGGGGATTCACCTACGAGCAGTACTTC.

V usage is TRBV29-1 and J usage is TRBJ1-3; perhaps TRBD1 as D (6 bases). In germline, CDR1 is SQVTM, CDR2 ANQGSEA. Trimming stripped 6 bases from V and 2 bases from J, with 11 bases between. The CDR3 is made up of 13 amino acids. CDR3 in DNA: TGCAGCGTCGTACAGGGAGCTGGAAACACCATATATTTT. It is translated as CSVVQGAGNTIYF.

The V call is TRBV6-5, the J call TRBJ1-1; 8 nucleotides match TRBD1. V shed 8 bases, J shed 7 bases, and the junction held 12 bases outside the gene matches. Germline V gives CDR1 MNHEY, CDR2 SVGAGI. The CDR3 runs to 14 residues. The DNA of the CDR3 is TGTGCCAGCCGAGAGGCAGGGGGCCCCCTTGAAGCTTTCTTT. Amino acids: CASREAGGPLEAFF.

The chain combines TRBV27 with TRBJ2-2, with TRBD1 as a possible D gene (6 bases). V gave up 5 bases and J gave up 4 bases, with 17 bases separating them. Germline V gene data show CDR1 as MNHEY and CDR2 as SMNVEV (reference sequence). The CDR3 totals 16 residues. The chain's CDR3 is CASSQGWGRRTGELFF. CDR3 in DNA: TGTGCCAGCAGTCAGGGGTGGGGAAGGCGCACCGGGGAGCTGTTTTTT.

This chain links TRBV10-3 with TRBJ2-5, with 11 bases matching TRBD2. Germline values: CDR1 ENHRY, CDR2 SYGVKD. The CDR3 spans 15 residues. Losses at the gene ends were 4 bases for V and 4 bases for J; bases not matched to a gene: 5. In DNA form, the CDR3 reads TGTGCCATCAGTGCACTAGCGGGGGAGGGAGAGACCCAGTACTTC. Its translation: CAISALAGEGETQYF.

J is TRBJ2-7 and V is TRBV9; D gene ambiguous. V dropped 4 bases and J dropped 3 bases, with 11 bases sitting between them. CDR1 and CDR2 from the germline V gene are SGDLS and YYNGEE. The CDR3 extends over 13 amino acids. The CDR3 DNA is TGTGCCAGCAGCCCTGGGCCAGTCTACGAGCAGTACTTC. Its protein is CASSPGPVYEQYF.

V is TRBV10-3 and J is TRBJ2-5, with D possibly TRBD2 on 7 matching bases. Germline V lookup: CDR1 ENHRY, CDR2 SYGVKD. The CDR3 is 14 residues long. The V and J ends lost 5 bases and 5 bases respectively, with 15 bases between them. CDR3: CAISPSGEGETQYF. DNA for the CDR3: TGTGCCATCAGTCCTTCAGGGGAGGGGGAGACCCAGTACTTC.

The rearrangement links TRBV27 to TRBJ1-2; weak D call: TRBD1 (5 bases). The V gene's germline CDR1 is MNHEY and CDR2 SMNVEV (reference sequence). This CDR3 comprises 14 residues. V was pared by 0 bases and J by 6 bases, with 11 bases between. The CDR3 nucleotides read TGTGCCAGCAGTTTATCATGGGCAGGGAATGGCTACACCTTC. This gives the protein CASSLSWAGNGYTF.

The CDR3 protein is CASSPGGREAFF. In nucleotides, the CDR3 is TGTGCCAGCAGCCCGGGGGGGCGAGAAGCTTTCTTT. V and J are TRBV28 and TRBJ1-1, with D possibly matching TRBD1 (6 bases). The germline V gene has CDR1 MDHEN and CDR2 SYDVKM. The V end lost 6 bases, the J end lost 8 bases, and 13 bases lay between the germline ends. The CDR3 is 12 amino acids.

The genes are TRBV7-9 and TRBJ1-2, with 8 bases fitting TRBD1. V lost 2 bases and J lost 2; bases outside the gene matches: 4. Germline V gene sequence: CDR1 SEHNR, CDR2 FQNEAQ (reference sequence). This CDR3 has 15 amino acids. The CDR3 reads CASSLITGGNYGYTF. The CDR3, as DNA: TGTGCCAGCAGCTTAATAACAGGGGGGAACTATGGCTACACCTTC.

This chain uses TRBV28 with TRBJ1-6, with D perhaps matching TRBD1 (6 bases). This CDR3 spans 18 amino acids. V lost 3 bases and J 1 base, leaving 16 bases between the germline ends. The germline gives CDR1 MDHEN, CDR2 SYDVKM. Here the CDR3 reads CASSFRGGGSSYNSPLHF. The CDR3 DNA is TGTGCCAGCAGTTTTCGAGGGGGGGGTTCGTCCTATAATTCACCCCTCCACTTT.

The chain carries TRBV7-9 and TRBJ2-2, with TRBD1 as a possible D gene (5 bases). The CDR3 contains 13 residues. V gave up 5 bases and J gave up 5 bases, with 9 bases separating them. In germline, CDR1 is SEHNR, CDR2 FQNEAQ (reference sequence). CDR3 nucleotide sequence: TGTGCCAGCAGCCCCGCAGGGACCGGGGAGCTGTTTTTT. Translation gives CASSPAGTGELFF.

The chain is built from TRBV19 and TRBJ1-2, with 10 nucleotides matching TRBD1. Germline V gene data show CDR1 as LNHDA and CDR2 as SQIVND (reference sequence). The CDR3 totals 16 residues. V shed 4 bases and J 4 bases; nucleotides not matched to a gene: 9. In DNA, the CDR3 is TGTGCCAGTAGTAGGGCGGGGACAGGGGTCATCTATGGCTACACCTTC. This sequence encodes CASSRAGTGVIYGYTF.